Listed below are T cell receptor beta chains from one sample, sequenced in a study of blood T cell repertoires in COVID-19. Measured with immunoSEQ multiplex PCR; TCRdb has only the in-frame clones, and not every one. Of around 80,000 clones in the sample, approximately 86% were seen once. The sample taken for sequencing was peripheral blood. The receptors were sampled from a man of 80 years or more with active or convalescent COVID-19. The CDR3 runs from the conserved cysteine through the conserved F or W. A D gene is named only where the DNA matches it firmly. Clone size, where shown, is once, few, many, or a class for clones that have expanded.

TRBV6-1	TRBJ2-1	-	-	TGTGCCAGCAGTGAAGCCCTAGGGGCCTACAATGAGCAGTTCTTC	CASSEALGAYNEQFF
TRBV9	TRBJ2-5	TRBD2	-	TGTGCCAGCAGCCCCCCGTGGGCTAGCGGGAAGGAGACCCAGTACTTC	CASSPPWASGKETQYF
TRBV19	TRBJ1-5	-	-	TGTGCCAGTAAAGTCGACGGGGAGGGGATTCAGCCCCAGCATTTT	CASKVDGEGIQPQHF
TRBV19	TRBJ1-5	-	-	TGTGCCAGCACAGACGCCCAGGGCAATCAGCCCCAGCATTTT	CASTDAQGNQPQHF
TRBV15	TRBJ1-2	TRBD1	once	TGTGCCACCAGCAGAGCCACAGGGGGCCCTAACTACACCTTC	CATSRATGGPNYTF
TRBV5-6	TRBJ1-1	-	once	TGTGCCAGCACCCAGGCAGGGGTTGGGGACACTGAAGCTTTCTTT	CASTQAGVGDTEAFF
TRBV5-6	TRBJ1-1	-	-	TGTGCCAGCAGCCCTGTCGGGGGTCAAAACACTGAAGCTTTCTTT	CASSPVGGQNTEAFF
TRBV6-6	TRBJ2-1	-	-	TGTGCCAGCAGATTCGACAGGACGCACAATGAGCAGTTCTTC	CASRFDRTHNEQFF
TRBV7-2	TRBJ2-5	-	-	TGTGCCAGCAATAGACAGCTACAAGAGACCCAGTACTTC	CASNRQLQETQYF
TRBV10-2	TRBJ1-2	-	-	TGCGCCGTCACGGGGGGCCACTATGGCTACACCTTC	CAVTGGHYGYTF
TRBV7-9	TRBJ1-5	-	-	TGTGCCAGCAGCTTAGCAGGGGAACCCCAGCATTTT	CASSLAGEPQHF
TRBV6-4	TRBJ1-2	-	-	TGTGCCAGCAGTGAAGAATCAAGCGGAGGTGGCTACACCTTC	CASSEESSGGGYTF
TRBV5-1	TRBJ1-2	-	-	TGCGCCAGCAGCTTGGTCGGGGGGACCGGCTATGGCTACACCTTC	CASSLVGGTGYGYTF
TRBV5-1	TRBJ2-5	TRBD2	-	TGCGCCAGCAGCTGGTCCCCGGGGGGAGAACTAGAGACCCAGTACTTC	CASSWSPGGELETQYF